The clone carrying this T cell receptor beta chain was seen repeatedly, ten times or more. Its antigen is as yet unknown. This entry comes from a study of T cells after yellow fever vaccination. MiXCR, run by TCRdb on the 5' RACE reads, gives a single entry per CDR3 protein. The sample carries roughly 330,000 distinct CDR3 sequences, under 5% recorded once. Study conclusions and caveats: Clonotypes found in both CD4 and CD8 compartments made up a small share. From the bulk population, abundant clonotypes could contaminate and appear within FACS-sorted repertoires.

The CDR3 length is 15 residues. Germline lookup yields CDR1 SGHTA and CDR2 FQGNSA. Trimming pared 5 bases from V and 6 bases from J, leaving 20 bases between. The sequences come from PBMCs, collected 5 days after the yellow fever booster vaccination. The origin of this receptor is a man between 18 and 35 years old who received the YFV17D yellow fever vaccine. The rearrangement uses TRBV7-2 and TRBJ2-7; a possible D gene is TRBD1 (5 bases). The CDR3 sequence: CASSPDSRRLSEQYF. CDR3 coding DNA: TGTGCCAGCAGCCCTGACAGCCGACGCCTAAGCGAGCAGTACTTC.